Described below is a single T cell receptor (beta chain) sequence and its context. In the original workflow: Reference gene primer amplification gave estimated nucleated cell counts. The protocol was immunoSEQ multiplex PCR, while the TCRdb copy is restricted to in-frame clones and leaves out a portion. V, J and clone size were drawn from that table, and D and trimming were deduced from the DNA. The sample holds about 310,000 clones, around 90% seen once. The record originates from a study of blood T cell repertoires in COVID-19. Study-level background: Samples of COVID-19 (acute and convalescent) were obtained from the United States, Italy and Spain. PBMCs, B-cell-depleted T cells, or T cells were the source of the cDNA or gDNA that made up the material.

Germline CDR1 reads SGDLS; CDR2 reads YYNGEE. The V end lost 0 bases, the J end lost 3 bases, and 14 bases lay between the germline ends. The CDR3 loop spans 16 amino acids. The source is a man aged 18 to 30 with active or convalescent COVID-19. The chain couples TRBV9 to TRBJ2-3; weak D call: TRBD1 (6 bases). The source material was peripheral blood. The CDR3 coding sequence is TGTGCCAGCAGCGTAGGGGGGCCGGGATTGACAGATACGCAGTATTTT. The encoded protein is CASSVGGPGLTDTQYF.